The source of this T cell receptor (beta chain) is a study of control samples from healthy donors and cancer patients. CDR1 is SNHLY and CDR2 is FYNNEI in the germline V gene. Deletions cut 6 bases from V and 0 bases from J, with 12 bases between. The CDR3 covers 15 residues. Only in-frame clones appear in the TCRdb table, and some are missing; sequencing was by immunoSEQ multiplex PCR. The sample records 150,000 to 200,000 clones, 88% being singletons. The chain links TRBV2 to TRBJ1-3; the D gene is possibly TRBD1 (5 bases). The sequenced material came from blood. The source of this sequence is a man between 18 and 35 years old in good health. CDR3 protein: CASSADSRSGNTIYF. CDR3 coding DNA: TGTGCCAGCAGCGCCGACAGCCGCTCTGGAAACACCATATATTTT.